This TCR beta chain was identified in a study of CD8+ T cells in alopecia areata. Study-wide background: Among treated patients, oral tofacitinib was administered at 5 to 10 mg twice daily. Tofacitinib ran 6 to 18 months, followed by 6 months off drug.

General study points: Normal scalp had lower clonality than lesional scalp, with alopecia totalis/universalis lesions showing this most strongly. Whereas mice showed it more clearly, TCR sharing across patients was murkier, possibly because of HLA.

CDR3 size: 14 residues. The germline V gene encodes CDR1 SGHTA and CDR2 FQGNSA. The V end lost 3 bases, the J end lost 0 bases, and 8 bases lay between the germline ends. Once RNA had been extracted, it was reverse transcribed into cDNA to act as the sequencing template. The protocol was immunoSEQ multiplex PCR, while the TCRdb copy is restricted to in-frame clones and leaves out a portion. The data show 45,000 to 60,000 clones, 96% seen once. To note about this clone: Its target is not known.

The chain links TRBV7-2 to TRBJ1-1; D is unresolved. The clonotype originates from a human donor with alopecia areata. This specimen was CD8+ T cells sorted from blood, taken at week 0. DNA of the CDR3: TGTGCCAGCAGCTTCGGGTTAATGAACACTGAAGCTTTCTTT. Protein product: CASSFGLMNTEAFF. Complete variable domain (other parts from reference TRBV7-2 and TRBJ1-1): GAGVSQSPSNKVTEKGKDVELRCDPISGHTALYWYRQSLGQGLEFLIYFQGNSAPDKSGLPSDRFSAERTGGSVSTLTIQRTQQEDSAVYLCASSFGLMNTEAFFGQGTRLTVV.